Sequencing of this T cell receptor beta chain was carried out in a study of blood T cell repertoires in COVID-19. Study background: COVID-19 samples, acute and convalescent, were from the United States, Italy and Spain.

As handled by the study authors: Reference gene primers were amplified, and this amplification served to estimate nucleated cell counts. Produced via immunoSEQ multiplex PCR; TCRdb's table is partial and in-frame only. That table supplies the V and J calls and clone size; D and trimming were determined from the DNA. The sample records 95,000 to 120,000 clones, 65% to 80% being singletons. CDR3 length: 15 residues. Germline lookup yields CDR1 SNHLY and CDR2 FYNNEI. V was pared by 6 bases and J by 4 bases, with 5 bases of the junction left unmatched. What was sequenced was peripheral blood. J is TRBJ2-1 and V is TRBV2, with TRBD2 identical over 11 bases. The clonotype was recovered from a middle-aged woman with acute or convalescent COVID-19. CDR3 DNA sequence: TGTGCCAGCAGCCGACTAGCGGGGATATACAATGAGCAGTTCTTC. Translated: CASSRLAGIYNEQFF. The full variable domain, in which reference TRBV2 and TRBJ2-1 provide the parts outside the CDR3, is EPEVTQTPSHQVTQMGQEVILRCVPISNHLYFYWYRQILGQKVEFLVSFYNNEISEKSEIFDDQFSVERPDGSNFTLKIRSTKLEDSAMYFCASSRLAGIYNEQFFGPGTRLTVL.